These 21 T cell receptor beta chains share one sample of origin, sequenced in a study of regulatory T cells in long-lasting Graves disease. The sample's time point: newly diagnosed GD, antithyroid drugs for less than 3 months. The TCR library was made from RNA extracted from PBMCs. Both iRepertoire HTBI primers and Arm-PCR of CDR3 regions were used to build the TCR beta libraries. TCRdb redid the calling of the multiplex PCR reads with MiXCR, one entry per CDR3 protein. The sample has some 490,000 distinct CDR3 sequences, about 11% seen once; the top ten hold roughly 8.9%. This same sample was also part of a study on T cells in Graves' hyperthyroidism and ophthalmopathy.

The material sequenced was peripheral blood mononuclear cells (PBMCs), taken at new diagnosis, from a patient treated with antithyroid drugs. The receptors originated from a woman aged 25 to 39 with Graves disease.

This clonotype was detected ten times or more. The chain joins TRBV2 to TRBJ1-1, with 9 bases lining up with TRBD1. V lost 4 bases to trimming and J lost 4 bases; unmatched junction nucleotides: 4. CDR3 length equals 14 residues. From germline, CDR1 is SNHLY and CDR2 FYNNEI. The CDR3 loop reads CASSGGTGSTEAFF. Written as DNA, the CDR3 is TGTGCCAGCAGTGGGGGGACAGGGAGCACTGAAGCTTTCTTT. Looking up the rest from reference TRBV2 and TRBJ1-1 gives the full variable domain: EPEVTQTPSHQVTQMGQEVILRCVPISNHLYFYWYRQILGQKVEFLVSFYNNEISEKSEIFDDQFSVERPDGSNFTLKIRSTKLEDSAMYFCASSGGTGSTEAFFGQGTRLTVV.

Ten or more counts support this clonotype. This chain connects TRBV12-3 or TRBV12-4 to TRBJ2-5, with D hard to call. The CDR3 runs 12 residues. With 6 bases removed from V and 2 bases from J, the gap between germline ends came to 7 bases. The CDR3 DNA reads TGTGCCAGCAGCCCCAGGCAAGAGACCCAGTACTTC. Its translation is CASSPRQETQYF.

This clonotype was observed at least ten times. The chain carries TRBV7-9 and TRBJ1-4; 10 bases line up with TRBD1. In germline, CDR1 is SEHNR, CDR2 FQNEAQ (reference sequence). The CDR3 is 15 amino acids. Trimming at V came to 4 bases and at J to 5 bases, leaving 4 bases not matched to a gene. In DNA, the CDR3 is TGTGCCAGCAGCTCGAGACAGGGGGCAAATGAAAAACTGTTTTTT. Amino acid sequence: CASSSRQGANEKLFF.

The V and J genes are TRBV13 and TRBJ2-3, with D unresolved. The CDR3 is 14 residues long. The germline V gene has CDR1 PRHDT and CDR2 FYEKMQ (reference sequence). V was pared by 5 bases and J by 7 bases, with 16 bases between. CDR3 sequence (DNA): TGTGCCAGCAGCCGGAGACCCGGCCCCCATACGCAGTATTTT. Protein: CASSRRPGPHTQYF. Filled out from reference TRBV13 and TRBJ2-3, the complete variable domain reads AAGVIQSPRHLIKEKRETATLKCYPIPRHDTVYWYQQGPGQDPQFLISFYEKMQSDKGSIPDRFSAQQFSDYHSELNMSSLELGDSALYFCASSRRPGPHTQYFGPGTRLTVL.

This clonotype came up many times. Its ends do not fully match the called genes, so a read error is possible. This chain connects TRBV10-3 to TRBJ2-7, with 7 positions matching TRBD2. This CDR3 contains 16 residues. CDR1 and CDR2 (germline): ENHRY, SYGVKD. In DNA, the CDR3 is TGTGCCATCAGTGAGCCACTGGGGGAGGGCAAGCTCGAGCCGTACTTC. Amino acid sequence: CAISEPLGEGKLEPYF.

To note about this clonotype: This likely stems from a read error, as it lies one base from a far larger clone. The chain carries TRBV7-2 and TRBJ2-3; 14 nucleotides line up with TRBD2. CDR3 length equals 19 residues. Losses at the gene ends were 6 bases for V and 2 bases for J; bases not matched to a gene: 13. Germline CDR1 and CDR2: SGHTA and FQGNSA. The DNA of the CDR3 is TGTGCCAGCAGGGAGGGGACTAGCGGGAGCCTACTACCCACAGATACGCAGTATTTT. Its protein product is CASREGTSGSLLPTDTQYF.

The gene calls are TRBV11-2 and TRBJ2-7; D remains unclear. V was trimmed by 7 bases and J by 1 base, leaving 14 bases between them. The germline V gene encodes CDR1 SGHAT and CDR2 FQNNGV. This CDR3 comprises 14 residues. The CDR3 sequence: CASTPRRLSYEQYF. The CDR3 DNA follows: TGTGCCAGCACCCCCCGACGTCTGTCCTACGAGCAGTACTTC.

This clonotype was recorded many times. The CDR3 protein is CASSFLQGPKRGSPLHF. The DNA of the CDR3 is TGTGCCAGCAGCTTTCTACAGGGACCGAAGCGTGGCTCACCCCTCCACTTT. The J gene is TRBJ1-6, the V gene TRBV11-2; possibly TRBD1 for D (6 bases). This CDR3 region has 17 residues. In germline, CDR1 is SGHAT, CDR2 FQNNGV. V was cut by 3 bases and J by 10 bases, with 22 bases left in between.

The gene calls are TRBV19 and TRBJ2-1, with D tentatively TRBD2 (5 bases). Germline lookup yields CDR1 LNHDA and CDR2 SQIVND (reference sequence). CDR3 length: 15 residues. Trimming shortened V by 9 bases and J by 4 bases, and 19 bases separated the two germline ends. The CDR3 loop reads CASLAGQNPYNEQFF. DNA for the CDR3: TGTGCCAGCCTAGCTGGCCAAAACCCTTACAATGAGCAGTTCTTC.

This clonotype was observed many times. The chain links TRBV30 to TRBJ2-7; the D gene could be TRBD1 or TRBD2 (7 bases each). Germline lookup yields CDR1 GTSNPN and CDR2 SVGIG (reference sequence). This CDR3 has 12 residues. Trimming left V 6 bases short and J 6 bases short, with 15 bases between. The CDR3 DNA is TGTGCCTGCAGCAGGGGGGGTACCGAGCAGTACTTC. Protein: CACSRGGTEQYF.

The chain recombines TRBV4-1 with TRBJ1-4; maybe TRBD1 (5 bases). Germline assignment: CDR1 MGHRA and CDR2 YSYEKL. V dropped 4 bases and J dropped 8 bases, with 17 bases sitting between them. The CDR3 is made up of 15 amino acids. CDR3 DNA: TGCGCCAGCAGCCCAGGAAGGGACTCAGGGGAAAAACTGTTTTTT. Its translation: CASSPGRDSGEKLFF.

This clonotype was picked up a small number of times. The chain uses TRBV2 and TRBJ1-2; D might be TRBD1 (5 bases). This CDR3 comprises 12 residues. Germline V CDR1 and CDR2: SNHLY, FYNNEI. V lost 7 bases to trimming and J lost 4 bases, with 10 bases between them. In DNA form, the CDR3 reads TGTGCCAGCACGGCTGGGGGCTATGGCTACACCTTC. Its protein product is CASTAGGYGYTF.

This chain links TRBV20-1 with TRBJ2-1; 7 bases line up with TRBD2. Germline lookup yields CDR1 DFQATT and CDR2 SNEGSKA (reference sequence). Trimming removed 0 bases from V and 0 bases from J; junction bases left unmatched: 8. The CDR3 spans 17 residues. In DNA, the CDR3 is TGCAGTGCTAGAGATGGGTCGGGGGGATACTCCTACAATGAGCAGTTCTTC. The encoded protein is CSARDGSGGYSYNEQFF.

The table lists this clonotype with many counts. The chain couples TRBV19 to TRBJ1-2; unclear D gene. The CDR3 contains 13 residues. CDR1 is LNHDA, CDR2 SQIVND, per germline (reference sequence). With 3 bases removed from V and 2 bases from J, the gap between germline ends came to 7 bases. CDR3 DNA sequence: TGTGCCAGTAGTATTGCTGTGAACTATGGCTACACCTTC. Encoded protein: CASSIAVNYGYTF.

This clonotype was seen ten or more times. CDR3 protein: CASSYSGQKLNTEAFF. CDR3 coding DNA: TGTGCCAGCAGTTACTCAGGGCAGAAGTTGAACACTGAAGCTTTCTTT. V and J are TRBV6-5 and TRBJ1-1; D unresolved. Germline lookup yields CDR1 MNHEY and CDR2 SVGAGI. V was cut by 0 bases and J by 0 bases, with 11 bases left in between. CDR3 length: 16 residues.

Many counts were recorded for this clonotype. V and J are TRBV6-1 and TRBJ2-7; TRBD2 agrees at 7 bases. CDR1 is MNHNS and CDR2 is SASEGT in the germline V gene. Unmatched junction bases numbered 9, after V lost 6 bases and J lost 4 bases. CDR3 length: 14 residues. The CDR3 loop is CASRTSWEGYEQYF. CDR3 nucleotide sequence: TGTGCCAGCAGGACTAGCTGGGAGGGGTACGAGCAGTACTTC.

At least ten counts were recorded for this clonotype. The V and J genes are TRBV20-1 and TRBJ2-1; D remains ambiguous. Trimming shortened V by 5 bases and J by 4 bases, and 3 bases separated the two germline ends. In germline, CDR1 is DFQATT, CDR2 SNEGSKA (reference sequence). The CDR3 runs to 10 residues. The DNA of the CDR3 is TGCAGTGCTGAATACAATGAGCAGTTCTTC. Protein product: CSAEYNEQFF.

The chain recombines TRBV11-2 with TRBJ2-7, with 8 bases aligning to TRBD1. CDR1 SGHAT and CDR2 FQNNGV come from the germline V gene. CDR3 length: 16 amino acids. Trimming cost V 8 bases and J 4 bases; bases outside gene matches: 16. The CDR3 nucleotides read TGTGCCAGCTCCCCGGTTCCCGGACAGGGTTGGTACGAGCAGTACTTC. Its translation: CASSPVPGQGWYEQYF.

This clonotype appeared many times. The chain is built from TRBV29-1 and TRBJ2-3; 10 positions match TRBD2. The CDR3 consists of 14 residues. V lost 8 bases and J lost 4; bases outside the gene matches: 9. The V gene's germline CDR1 is SQVTM and CDR2 ANQGSEA. The CDR3 loop is CSLGLAGAADTQYF. CDR3 bases: TGCAGCCTAGGGCTAGCGGGAGCCGCAGATACGCAGTATTTT.

This clonotype has a count of ten or more. The rearrangement joins TRBV28 to TRBJ2-3; 10 bases are a match to TRBD2. Germline CDR1 and CDR2: MDHEN and SYDVKM. The CDR3 is 16 amino acids. Unmatched junction bases numbered 11, after V lost 4 bases and J lost 7 bases. The CDR3 DNA reads as TGTGCCAGCAGTTGGTTTGGGACTAGCGTTTTGAATACGCAGTATTTT. It is translated as CASSWFGTSVLNTQYF.

The chain employs TRBV24-1 and TRBJ2-2, with D perhaps matching TRBD1 (6 bases). In germline, CDR1 is KGHDR, CDR2 SFDVKD. Trimming took off 9 bases at V and 1 base at J, with 14 bases between the two ends. CDR3 size: 15 residues. DNA for the CDR3: TGTGCCACCCAAACGCCGGGACAGAACACCGGGGAGCTGTTTTTT. It codes for CATQTPGQNTGELFF.